This section outlines one TCR beta chain sequence together with its context. Its antigen is not identified. This sample was included in a study of cytomegalovirus exposure and HLA in healthy donors. Profiled with immunoSEQ multiplex PCR; TCRdb holds only in-frame clones, not every one. The repertoire consists of under 85,000 clones, with approximately 93% occurring once and the leading ten covering roughly 2.1%. Germline V gene data show CDR1 as SGHKS and CDR2 as YYEKEE (reference sequence). The V and J ends lost 4 bases and 1 base, in that order; junction bases with no gene match: 4. The CDR3 sequence is 15 residues long. Study outcomes and limitations: According to a subsequent analysis, TCR clusters from the first cohort were inclined to appear together in the 130 or so validation repertoires. Using the classifier, cytomegalovirus status was reportedly diagnosed with high specificity and sensitivity. There were under 200 TCR beta chains listed as cytomegalovirus-associated.

This clonotype was obtained from a woman younger than 35 in good health and CMV-seronegative. The chain has TRBV5-5 and TRBJ2-7; 11 nucleotides line up with TRBD2. The specimen sequenced was PBMCs. The DNA for the CDR3 is TGTGCCAGCAGCCTGACTAGCGGGACGTCCTACGAGCAGTACTTC. This sequence encodes CASSLTSGTSYEQYF.